A selection of T cell receptor beta chains follows, all from one sample in a study of T-cell memory formation after mild COVID-19. In TCRdb, the 5' RACE reads were re-called with MiXCR into one record per CDR3 protein. The sample includes hundreds of thousands of distinct CDR3 sequences, about 16% of them seen just once. The sample taken for sequencing was PBMCs or a T cell subset sorted from them (not recorded which). The receptors were sampled from a man younger than 35 who had mild COVID-19 (a few samples of this study predate the infection). Cell type and time point are not known. The CDR3 runs from the conserved cysteine through the conserved F or W. The order of the fields is clone size, D gene, J gene, V gene, CDR3 protein, CDR3 DNA. D genes are given only for firm matches. Size values are once, few and many counts, or a class for expanded clones, and some rows have none.

abundance: few
d_gene: TRBD1
j_gene: TRBJ1-2
v_gene: TRBV5-1
CDR3aa: CASSQDRGSGGYTF
CDR3nt: TGCGCCAGCAGCCAGGACAGGGGGTCGGGTGGCTACACCTTC

abundance: many
d_gene: TRBD2
j_gene: TRBJ2-3
v_gene: TRBV29-1
CDR3aa: CSVEDSGSTDTQYF
CDR3nt: TGCAGCGTTGAAGATAGCGGGAGCACAGATACGCAGTATTTT

abundance: -
d_gene: TRBD1
j_gene: TRBJ2-7
v_gene: TRBV3-1
CDR3aa: CASSNWDRGNNEQYF
CDR3nt: TGTGCCAGCAGCAACTGGGACAGGGGTAATAACGAGCAGTACTTC

abundance: -
d_gene: -
j_gene: TRBJ2-1
v_gene: TRBV29-1
CDR3aa: CSVRFYEQFF
CDR3nt: TGCAGCGTTCGGTTTTATGAGCAGTTCTTC

abundance: few
d_gene: -
j_gene: TRBJ2-7
v_gene: TRBV3-1
CDR3aa: CASSQEALPRREQYF
CDR3nt: TGTGCCAGCAGCCAAGAGGCCCTACCCCGTCGCGAGCAGTACTTC

abundance: -
d_gene: -
j_gene: TRBJ1-2
v_gene: TRBV6-5
CDR3aa: CASSYGRGYTF
CDR3nt: TGTGCCAGCAGTTACGGGAGGGGCTACACCTTC

abundance: -
d_gene: TRBD1
j_gene: TRBJ1-5
v_gene: TRBV19
CDR3aa: CASKRGLDRTNQPQHF
CDR3nt: TGTGCCAGTAAAAGGGGGCTTGACAGGACGAATCAGCCCCAGCATTTT

abundance: -
d_gene: TRBD2
j_gene: TRBJ2-3
v_gene: TRBV6-5
CDR3aa: CASRNGLAVTQYF
CDR3nt: TGTGCCAGCAGAAACGGACTAGCTGTTACGCAGTATTTT

abundance: -
d_gene: -
j_gene: TRBJ2-7
v_gene: TRBV5-1
CDR3aa: CASSLHNWGTYEQYF
CDR3nt: TGCGCCAGCAGCTTGCACAACTGGGGCACCTACGAGCAGTACTTC

abundance: few
d_gene: TRBD1
j_gene: TRBJ1-6
v_gene: TRBV7-9
CDR3aa: CASSAGTGGSPLHF
CDR3nt: TGTGCCAGCAGCGCCGGGACAGGGGGTTCACCCCTCCACTTT

abundance: -
d_gene: -
j_gene: TRBJ2-7
v_gene: TRBV27
CDR3aa: CASSLIGELAYEQYF
CDR3nt: TGTGCCAGCAGTTTAATCGGGGAATTAGCCTACGAGCAGTACTTC

abundance: -
d_gene: -
j_gene: TRBJ2-7
v_gene: TRBV5-6
CDR3aa: CASSLGGAPYEQYF
CDR3nt: TGTGCCAGCAGCTTGGGAGGGGCCCCCTACGAGCAGTACTTC

abundance: few
d_gene: -
j_gene: TRBJ1-5
v_gene: TRBV7-8
CDR3aa: CASSPGGGGVDQPQHF
CDR3nt: TGTGCCAGCAGCCCCGGTGGGGGAGGTGTTGATCAGCCCCAGCATTTT

abundance: -
d_gene: TRBD1
j_gene: TRBJ2-2
v_gene: TRBV5-1
CDR3aa: CASSLQWDRAGELFF
CDR3nt: TGCGCCAGCAGCCTTCAATGGGACAGAGCCGGGGAGCTGTTTTTT

abundance: few
d_gene: -
j_gene: TRBJ1-1
v_gene: TRBV6-2/TRBV6-3
CDR3aa: CASSYSEGWEAFF
CDR3nt: TGTGCCAGCAGTTACTCGGAGGGATGGGAAGCTTTCTTT

abundance: few
d_gene: -
j_gene: TRBJ2-1
v_gene: TRBV5-4
CDR3aa: CASSPGPPGDKQFF
CDR3nt: TGTGCCAGCAGCCCGGGACCCCCCGGGGATAAGCAGTTCTTC

abundance: many
d_gene: -
j_gene: TRBJ1-5
v_gene: TRBV3-1
CDR3aa: CASSQGYGGASTQPQHF
CDR3nt: TGTGCCAGCAGCCAAGGATATGGCGGGGCCTCAACCCAGCCCCAGCATTTT

abundance: few
d_gene: TRBD2
j_gene: TRBJ2-1
v_gene: TRBV20-1
CDR3aa: CSATGLAGGGEQFF
CDR3nt: TGCAGTGCTACTGGACTAGCGGGGGGCGGGGAGCAGTTCTTC

abundance: -
d_gene: -
j_gene: TRBJ1-6
v_gene: TRBV5-1
CDR3aa: CASRSDSSYNSPLHF
CDR3nt: TGCGCCAGCAGGTCGGACAGCTCCTATAATTCACCCCTCCACTTT

abundance: -
d_gene: -
j_gene: TRBJ2-2
v_gene: TRBV6-2/TRBV6-3
CDR3aa: CASSFRHLSTGELFF
CDR3nt: TGTGCCAGCAGTTTTCGGCATTTAAGCACCGGGGAGCTGTTTTTT

abundance: -
d_gene: TRBD1
j_gene: TRBJ1-6
v_gene: TRBV18
CDR3aa: CASSPGQGPNSPLHF
CDR3nt: TGTGCCAGCTCTCCCGGACAGGGACCTAATTCACCCCTCCACTTT

abundance: few
d_gene: -
j_gene: TRBJ2-1
v_gene: TRBV6-1
CDR3aa: CASRRSGGRYNEQFF
CDR3nt: TGTGCCAGCAGGAGAAGTGGGGGCAGATACAATGAGCAGTTCTTC

abundance: -
d_gene: TRBD2
j_gene: TRBJ2-5
v_gene: TRBV12-3/TRBV12-4
CDR3aa: CASSLGTSGGTQETQYF
CDR3nt: TGTGCCAGCAGTTTAGGGACTAGCGGGGGAACCCAAGAGACCCAGTACTTC

abundance: few
d_gene: -
j_gene: TRBJ2-1
v_gene: TRBV25-1
CDR3aa: CASSENSYNEQFF
CDR3nt: TGTGCCAGCAGCGAGAACTCCTACAATGAGCAGTTCTTC

abundance: few
d_gene: -
j_gene: TRBJ1-2
v_gene: TRBV27
CDR3aa: CASSLTPLGRIYGYTF
CDR3nt: TGTGCCAGCAGTTTAACCCCGCTAGGGCGGATCTATGGCTACACCTTC

abundance: -
d_gene: TRBD2
j_gene: TRBJ2-5
v_gene: TRBV7-2
CDR3aa: CASSPGLVQETQYF
CDR3nt: TGTGCCAGCAGCCCCGGACTAGTGCAAGAGACCCAGTACTTC

abundance: few
d_gene: -
j_gene: TRBJ2-3
v_gene: TRBV27
CDR3aa: CASSPGRDTDTQYF
CDR3nt: TGTGCCAGCTCCCCCGGGAGAGACACAGATACGCAGTATTTT

abundance: -
d_gene: -
j_gene: TRBJ1-2
v_gene: TRBV7-8
CDR3aa: CASSLDSRGLYGYTF
CDR3nt: TGTGCCAGCAGCTTAGATAGTAGGGGCCTCTATGGCTACACCTTC

abundance: -
d_gene: TRBD1
j_gene: TRBJ1-1
v_gene: TRBV18
CDR3aa: CASSPDRKNTEAFF
CDR3nt: TGTGCCAGCTCACCGGACAGGAAGAACACTGAAGCTTTCTTT

abundance: -
d_gene: -
j_gene: TRBJ1-6
v_gene: TRBV27
CDR3aa: CASSFTGMGLNNSPLHF
CDR3nt: TGTGCCAGCAGTTTTACAGGGATGGGGCTGAATAATTCACCCCTCCACTTT

abundance: -
d_gene: TRBD1
j_gene: TRBJ2-5
v_gene: TRBV2
CDR3aa: CASSELLGATGGPETQYF
CDR3nt: TGTGCCAGCAGTGAATTATTAGGGGCGACAGGGGGGCCAGAGACCCAGTACTTC